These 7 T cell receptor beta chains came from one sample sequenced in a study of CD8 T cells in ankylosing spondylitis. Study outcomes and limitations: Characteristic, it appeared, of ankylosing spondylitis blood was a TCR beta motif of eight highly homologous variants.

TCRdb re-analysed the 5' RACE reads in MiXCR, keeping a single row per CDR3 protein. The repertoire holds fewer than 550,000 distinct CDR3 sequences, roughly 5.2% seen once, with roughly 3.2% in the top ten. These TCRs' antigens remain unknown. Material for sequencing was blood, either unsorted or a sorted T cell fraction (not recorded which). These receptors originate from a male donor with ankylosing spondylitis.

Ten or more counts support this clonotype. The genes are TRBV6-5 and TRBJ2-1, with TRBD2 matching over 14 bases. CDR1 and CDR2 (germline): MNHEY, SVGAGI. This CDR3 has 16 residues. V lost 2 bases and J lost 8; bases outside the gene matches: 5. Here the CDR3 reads CASSYIGTSGRYEQFF. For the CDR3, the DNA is TGTGCCAGCAGTTACATCGGGACTAGCGGGAGATATGAGCAGTTCTTC.

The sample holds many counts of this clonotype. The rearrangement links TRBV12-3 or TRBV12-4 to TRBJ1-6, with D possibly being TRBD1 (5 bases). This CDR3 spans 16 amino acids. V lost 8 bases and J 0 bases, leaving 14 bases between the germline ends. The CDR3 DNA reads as TGTGCCAGCGGGACGACAGCGAGCTCCTATAATTCACCCCTCCACTTT. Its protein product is CASGTTASSYNSPLHF.

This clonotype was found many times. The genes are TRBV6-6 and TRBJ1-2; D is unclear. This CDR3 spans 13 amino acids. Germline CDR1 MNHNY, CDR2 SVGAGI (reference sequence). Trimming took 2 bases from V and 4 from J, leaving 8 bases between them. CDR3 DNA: TGTGCCAGCAGTTACGAAGGTGCCTATGGCTACACCTTC. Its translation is CASSYEGAYGYTF.

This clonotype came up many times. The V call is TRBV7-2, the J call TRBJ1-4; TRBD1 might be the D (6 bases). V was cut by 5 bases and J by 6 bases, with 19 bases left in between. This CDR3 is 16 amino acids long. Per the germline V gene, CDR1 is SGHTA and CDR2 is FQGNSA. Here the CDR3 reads CASSQSIQGSYEKLFF. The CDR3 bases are TGTGCCAGCAGCCAATCCATACAGGGCTCCTATGAAAAACTGTTTTTT.

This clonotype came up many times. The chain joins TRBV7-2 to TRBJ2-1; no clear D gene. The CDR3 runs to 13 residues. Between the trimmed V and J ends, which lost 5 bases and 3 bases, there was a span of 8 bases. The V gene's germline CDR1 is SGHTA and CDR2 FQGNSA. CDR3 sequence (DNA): TGTGCCAGCAGCACCAGGTTCTACAATGAGCAGTTCTTC. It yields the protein CASSTRFYNEQFF.

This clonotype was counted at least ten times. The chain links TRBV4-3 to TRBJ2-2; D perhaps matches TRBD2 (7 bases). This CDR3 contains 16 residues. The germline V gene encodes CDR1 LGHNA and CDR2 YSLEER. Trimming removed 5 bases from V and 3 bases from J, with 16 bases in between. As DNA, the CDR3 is TGCGCCAGCAGCTTCCGAGGGGGAGGGGACACCGGGGAGCTGTTTTTT. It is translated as CASSFRGGGDTGELFF.

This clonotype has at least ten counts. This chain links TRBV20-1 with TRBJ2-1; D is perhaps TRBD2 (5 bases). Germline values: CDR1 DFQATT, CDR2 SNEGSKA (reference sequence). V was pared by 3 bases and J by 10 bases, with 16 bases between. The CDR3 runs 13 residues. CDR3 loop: CSARDSTVKEQFF. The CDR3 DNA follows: TGCAGTGCTAGGGACTCCACCGTTAAGGAGCAGTTCTTC.